The 16 T cell receptor beta chains listed next were all sequenced from one sample in a study of blood T cell repertoires in COVID-19. This table comes from immunoSEQ multiplex PCR, and its TCRdb copy is limited to in-frame clones, with some not included. Of tens of thousands of clones in the sample, around 90% were seen once. The sequenced material came from peripheral blood. These receptors were taken from a man aged 45-60 years with acute or convalescent COVID-19.

The rearrangement links TRBV24-1 to TRBJ1-1; 8 bases align to TRBD1. Germline V gene sequence: CDR1 KGHDR, CDR2 SFDVKD. Trimming removed 3 bases from V and 1 base from J; junction bases left unmatched: 9. The CDR3 has 17 residues. The CDR3 DNA sequence: TGTGCCACCAGTGATCCGAATCTGGACAGGGCGAACACTGAAGCTTTCTTT. This translates into CATSDPNLDRANTEAFF.

The J gene is TRBJ2-2, the V gene TRBV3-1 (or the pseudogene TRBV3-2); D not resolved. The CDR3 loop spans 15 amino acids. Trimming shortened V by 1 base and J by 7 bases, and 13 bases separated the two germline ends. Germline loops: CDR1 LGHDT, CDR2 YNNKEL (reference sequence). The DNA of the CDR3 is TGTGCCAGCAGCCAAGTCCCCCGTGGAGTCGGGGAGCTGTTTTTT. As protein: CASSQVPRGVGELFF.

V is TRBV6-6 and J is TRBJ1-6; no firm D call. Germline CDR1 reads MNHNY; CDR2 reads SVGAGI (reference sequence). The CDR3 contains 14 residues. The V and J ends lost 3 bases and 9 bases respectively, with 12 bases between them. DNA of the CDR3: TGTGCCAGCAGTTATGCAGATTATGGTTCACCCCTCCACTTT. Translating it yields CASSYADYGSPLHF.

The chain couples TRBV6-5 to TRBJ2-1; 8 nucleotides align to TRBD1. Trimming at V came to 6 bases and at J to 11 bases, leaving 3 bases not matched to a gene. Germline CDR1 MNHEY, CDR2 SVGAGI. This CDR3 has 11 residues. CDR3 DNA: TGTGCCAGCAGGCGGACAGGGCAGCAGTTCTTC. This gives the protein CASRRTGQQFF.

CDR3 region: CASSDHRPRWANEKLFF. DNA of the CDR3: TGTGCCAGCAGCGACCACAGGCCGCGTTGGGCTAATGAAAAACTGTTTTTT. This rearrangement joins TRBV21-1 to TRBJ1-4; TRBD1 is the table's D call, not checked against the DNA. TRBV21-1 is tagged as a pseudogene. This CDR3 comprises 17 residues.

The rearrangement links TRBV5-1 to TRBJ1-3; D remains unclear. The CDR3 is made up of 14 amino acids. Germline V lookup: CDR1 SGHRS, CDR2 YFSETQ. V was pared by 4 bases and J by 2 bases, with 10 bases between. This CDR3 is CASSHGLTGNTIYF. CDR3 nucleotide sequence: TGCGCCAGCAGCCATGGTCTAACTGGAAACACCATATATTTT. The complete variable domain, with remaining parts taken from reference TRBV5-1 and TRBJ1-3, reads KAGVTQTPRYLIKTRGQQVTLSCSPISGHRSVSWYQQTPGQGLQFLFEYFSETQRNKGNFPGRFSGRQFSNSRSEMNVSTLELGDSALYLCASSHGLTGNTIYFGEGSWLTVV.

This chain connects TRBV2 to TRBJ2-5, with TRBD1 as a possible D gene (6 bases). The CDR3 has 14 residues. Germline values: CDR1 SNHLY, CDR2 FYNNEI. Between the trimmed V and J ends, which lost 2 bases and 4 bases, there was a span of 11 bases. The CDR3 sequence: CASSESVRGETQYF. CDR3 coding DNA: TGTGCCAGCAGTGAATCGGTCAGGGGAGAGACCCAGTACTTC.

V and J are TRBV29-1 and TRBJ2-3; possibly TRBD1 for D (5 bases). The V and J ends lost 6 bases and 3 bases respectively, with 10 bases between them. This CDR3 has 12 amino acids. Germline-derived CDR1 and CDR2 are SQVTM and ANQGSEA. The CDR3 nucleotides are TGCAGCGTACTCAGGGTTACAGATACGCAGTATTTT. Residues: CSVLRVTDTQYF.

This chain joins TRBV14 and TRBJ2-2; 11 positions match TRBD2. CDR1 SGHDN and CDR2 FVKESK come from the germline V gene. The CDR3 extends over 16 amino acids. V shed 5 bases and J 5 bases; nucleotides not matched to a gene: 7. DNA for the CDR3: TGTGCCAGCAGCTCCCTAGCGGGAGGTCGGACCGGGGAGCTGTTTTTT. Translating gives CASSSLAGGRTGELFF.

The chain links TRBV21-1 to TRBJ2-7; no check of the table's D call, TRBD1, against the DNA was made. TRBV21-1 is a pseudogene. This CDR3 contains 16 residues. The CDR3 region has the DNA TGTGCCAGCAGCAAAGACAGGGGGATTAGGTCCTACGAGCAGTACTTC. Amino acids: CASSKDRGIRSYEQYF.

The chain employs TRBV28 and TRBJ1-4; 7 bases agree with TRBD1. Losses at the gene ends were 2 bases for V and 5 bases for J; bases not matched to a gene: 2. Per germline, CDR1 MDHEN and CDR2 SYDVKM. The CDR3 totals 14 residues. The CDR3 sequence is CASSLGQVNEKLFF. The CDR3, as DNA: TGTGCCAGCAGTTTAGGACAGGTGAATGAAAAACTGTTTTTT.

About this clone: Other DNA sequences in the same sample also yield this CDR3. The chain uses TRBV18 and TRBJ2-2, with TRBD1 matching 9 bases. Germline assignment: CDR1 KGHSH and CDR2 LQKENI. Trimming removed 3 bases from V and 5 bases from J; junction bases left unmatched: 4. This CDR3 has 15 amino acids. CDR3 DNA: TGTGCCAGCTCACCGGGACAGGGAGGGACCGGGGAGCTGTTTTTT. Its translation: CASSPGQGGTGELFF.

V and J are TRBV7-2 and TRBJ2-7; 9 nucleotides match TRBD1. The ends lost 3 bases at V and 2 bases at J; junction bases unmatched: 2. The CDR3 is 14 amino acids. CDR1 is SGHTA, CDR2 FQGNSA, per germline. The CDR3 loop is CASSFDRGTYEQYF. For the CDR3, the DNA is TGTGCCAGCAGCTTCGACAGGGGGACCTACGAGCAGTACTTC. Based on the CDR3 plus reference TRBV7-2 and TRBJ2-7, the full variable domain is GAGVSQSPSNKVTEKGKDVELRCDPISGHTALYWYRQSLGQGLEFLIYFQGNSAPDKSGLPSDRFSAERTGGSVSTLTIQRTQQEDSAVYLCASSFDRGTYEQYFGPGTRLTVT.

The sample holds a few counts of this clone. In DNA, the CDR3 is TGTGCCAGCAGTTTCCTGACAGTGAACACTGAAGCTTTCTTT. Translated: CASSFLTVNTEAFF. The chain couples TRBV6-5 to TRBJ1-1; the D gene is possibly TRBD1 (5 bases). The V end lost 4 bases, the J end lost 0 bases, and 9 bases lay between the germline ends. The V gene's germline CDR1 is MNHEY and CDR2 SVGAGI. This CDR3 comprises 14 residues.

V gene TRBV12-3 or TRBV12-4 combines with J gene TRBJ2-5; D gene uncertain. The CDR3 totals 12 residues. V was cut by 2 bases and J by 10 bases, with 11 bases left in between. CDR3 region: CASSLPTRGQYF. The CDR3 coding sequence is TGTGCCAGCAGTTTACCAACCAGAGGCCAGTACTTC.

This clone has just one count. The rearrangement links TRBV27 to TRBJ2-2; weak D call: TRBD2 (6 bases). The germline V gene has CDR1 MNHEY and CDR2 SMNVEV (reference sequence). The V end lost 6 bases, the J end lost 2 bases, and 16 bases lay between the germline ends. The CDR3 is made up of 16 amino acids. CDR3 DNA: TGTGCCAGCAGGCCCTTCCTAGCGAGAAACACCGGGGAGCTGTTTTTT. This translates into CASRPFLARNTGELFF.